This TCR beta chain derives from a study of neoadjuvant anti-PD-1 for oral cavity cancer. Regarding the study as a whole: Only a few patients per response group were TCR-analyzed; validation needed.

Time point meaning: after neoadjuvant nivolumab, at surgical resection. PBMCs were not maintained or expanded in culture before analysis. About this clone: Its target is not known.

Sequencing used immunoSEQ multiplex PCR; TCRdb keeps in-frame clones, though not all of them. Of 12,000 or so clones listed, about 70% are singletons. V trimming: 5 bases; J trimming: 6 bases; junction bases outside the gene matches: 6. The CDR3 has 14 residues. Germline V gene sequence: CDR1 SGHRS, CDR2 YFSETQ. The material was PBMCs, obtained after nivolumab (anti-PD-1) treatment. V usage is TRBV5-1 and J usage is TRBJ2-1, with TRBD1 matching 9 bases. This clonotype was sampled from a person between 35 and 79 years old with oral cavity squamous cell carcinoma. CDR3 nucleotide sequence: TGCGCCAGCAGTCCCGGGACAGGGAGCAATGAGCAGTTCTTC. Amino acids: CASSPGTGSNEQFF.